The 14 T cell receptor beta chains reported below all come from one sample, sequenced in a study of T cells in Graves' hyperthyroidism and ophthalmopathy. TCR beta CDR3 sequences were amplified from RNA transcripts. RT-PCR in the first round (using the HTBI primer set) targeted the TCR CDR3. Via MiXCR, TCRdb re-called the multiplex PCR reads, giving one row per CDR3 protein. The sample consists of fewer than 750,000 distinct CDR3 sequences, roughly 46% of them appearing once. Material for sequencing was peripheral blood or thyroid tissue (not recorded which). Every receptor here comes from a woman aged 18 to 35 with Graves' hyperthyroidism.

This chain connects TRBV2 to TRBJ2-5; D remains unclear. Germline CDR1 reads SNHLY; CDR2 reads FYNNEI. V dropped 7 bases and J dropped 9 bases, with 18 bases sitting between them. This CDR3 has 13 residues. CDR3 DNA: TGTGCCAGCATGGTAGAAGGCAATCAGCCCCAGTACTTC. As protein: CASMVEGNQPQYF. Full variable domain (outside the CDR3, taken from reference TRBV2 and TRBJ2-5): EPEVTQTPSHQVTQMGQEVILRCVPISNHLYFYWYRQILGQKVEFLVSFYNNEISEKSEIFDDQFSVERPDGSNFTLKIRSTKLEDSAMYFCASMVEGNQPQYFGPGTRLLVL.

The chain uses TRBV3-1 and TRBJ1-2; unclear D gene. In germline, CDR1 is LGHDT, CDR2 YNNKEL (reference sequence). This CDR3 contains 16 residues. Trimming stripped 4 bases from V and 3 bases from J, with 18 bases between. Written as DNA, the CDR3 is TGTGCCAGCAGCCGTGGCTACTGGGAGAAATACTATGGCTACACCTTC. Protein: CASSRGYWEKYYGYTF.

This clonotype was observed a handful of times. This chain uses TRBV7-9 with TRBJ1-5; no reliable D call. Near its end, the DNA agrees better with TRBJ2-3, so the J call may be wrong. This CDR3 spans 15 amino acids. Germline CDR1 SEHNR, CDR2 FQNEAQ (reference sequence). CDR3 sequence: CASSLDSPSTDTQYF. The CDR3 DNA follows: TGTGCCAGCAGCTTAGACAGCCCTAGCACAGATACGCAGTATTTT.

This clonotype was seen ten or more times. CDR3 nucleotides: TGTGCCAGCAGCTGGGCCGGGGATTCCGGCTACACCTTC. Amino acids: CASSWAGDSGYTF. The chain recombines TRBV7-6 with TRBJ1-2, with D unresolved. Deletions cut 4 bases from V and 8 bases from J, with 14 bases between. Germline lookup yields CDR1 SGHVS and CDR2 FNYEAQ. CDR3 length: 13 amino acids.

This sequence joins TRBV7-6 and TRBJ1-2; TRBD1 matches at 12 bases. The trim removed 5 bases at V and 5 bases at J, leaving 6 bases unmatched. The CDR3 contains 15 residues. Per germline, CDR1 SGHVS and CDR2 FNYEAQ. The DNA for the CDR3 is TGTGCCAGCAGCCGCCGGGACAGGGGGCATTATGGCTACACCTTC. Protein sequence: CASSRRDRGHYGYTF.

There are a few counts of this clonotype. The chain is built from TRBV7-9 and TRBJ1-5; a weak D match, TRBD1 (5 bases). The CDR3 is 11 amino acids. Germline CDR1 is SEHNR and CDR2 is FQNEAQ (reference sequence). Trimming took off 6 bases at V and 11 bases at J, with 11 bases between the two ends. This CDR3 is CASRGGETQHF. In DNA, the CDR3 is TGTGCCAGCAGGGGGGGAGAGACCCAGCATTTT.

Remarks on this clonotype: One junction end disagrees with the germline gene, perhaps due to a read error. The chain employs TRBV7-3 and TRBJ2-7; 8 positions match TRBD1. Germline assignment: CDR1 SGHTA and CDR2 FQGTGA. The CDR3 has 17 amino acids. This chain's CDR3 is CASSQDLVPGTGPEQYF. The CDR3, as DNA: TGCGCCAGCAGCCAAGATCTTGTCCCCGGGACAGGCCCCGAGCAGTACTTC.

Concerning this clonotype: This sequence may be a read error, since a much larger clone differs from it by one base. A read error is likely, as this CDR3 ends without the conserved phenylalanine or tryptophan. Written as DNA, the CDR3 is TGTGCCAGCAGTGCCTGGGGGGGGGGCGGTGAAAAACTGTTTCTT. Its protein product is CASSAWGGGGEKLFL. The V gene is TRBV2, the J gene TRBJ1-4; D may be TRBD1 (6 bases). The CDR3 length is 15 residues. Germline V CDR1 and CDR2: SNHLY, FYNNEI. The V end lost 4 bases, the J end lost 7 bases, and 16 bases lay between the germline ends.

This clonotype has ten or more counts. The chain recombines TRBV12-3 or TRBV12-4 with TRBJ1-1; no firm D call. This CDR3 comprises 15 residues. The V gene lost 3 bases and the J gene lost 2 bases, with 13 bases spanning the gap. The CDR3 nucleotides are TGTGCCAGCAGTTTCACCAGAAGGGTAAACACTGAAGCTTTCTTT. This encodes CASSFTRRVNTEAFF.

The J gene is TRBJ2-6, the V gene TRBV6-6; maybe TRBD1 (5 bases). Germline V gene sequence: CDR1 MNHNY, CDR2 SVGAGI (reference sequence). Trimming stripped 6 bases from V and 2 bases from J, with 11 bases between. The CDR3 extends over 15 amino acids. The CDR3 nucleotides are TGTGCCAGCAGCCCTAAGGGGACTGGGGCCAACGTCCTGACTTTC. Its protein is CASSPKGTGANVLTF.

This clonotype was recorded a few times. CDR3 nucleotides: TGTGCCAGCAGTGGGGCAAAAAGAACCGGGGAGCTGTTTTTT. Encoded protein: CASSGAKRTGELFF. The chain couples TRBV2 to TRBJ2-2; D not certain. The ends were cut back, 4 bases at V and 5 bases at J, with 11 bases in the middle. CDR1 SNHLY and CDR2 FYNNEI come from the germline V gene. This CDR3 region has 14 residues.

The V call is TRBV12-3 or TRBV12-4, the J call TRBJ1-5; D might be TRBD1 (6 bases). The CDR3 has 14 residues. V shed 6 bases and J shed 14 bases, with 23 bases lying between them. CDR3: CASSRGREGFHEHF. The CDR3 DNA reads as TGTGCCAGCAGCCGGGGGCGGGAGGGCTTCCACGAGCATTTT.

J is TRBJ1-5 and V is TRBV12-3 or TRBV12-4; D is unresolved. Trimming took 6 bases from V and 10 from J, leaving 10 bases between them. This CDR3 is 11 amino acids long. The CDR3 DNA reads TGTGCCAGCAGCCTTGCGGAACCCCAGCATTTT. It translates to CASSLAEPQHF.

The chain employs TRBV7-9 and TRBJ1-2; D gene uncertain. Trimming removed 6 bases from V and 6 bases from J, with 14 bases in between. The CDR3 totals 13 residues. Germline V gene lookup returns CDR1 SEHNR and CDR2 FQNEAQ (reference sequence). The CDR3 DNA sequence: TGTGCCAGCAGATCGACTAGCGGGAATGGCTACACCTTC. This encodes CASRSTSGNGYTF.